This TCR beta chain derives from a study of blood T cell repertoires in COVID-19. Study overall: Samples of COVID-19 (acute and convalescent) were obtained from the United States, Italy and Spain. PBMCs, B-cell-depleted T cells, or T cells were the source of the cDNA or gDNA that made up the material.

Original handling: Amplification with reference gene primers provided the estimates of nucleated cell counts. The method was immunoSEQ multiplex PCR; TCRdb's version includes in-frame clones alone and lacks a portion of them. The V and J calls and clone size are taken from that table; D and trimming were inferred from the DNA. The sample has 160,000 or so clones; around 76% are singletons. V was clipped by 2 bases and J by 0 bases; unmatched bases: 10. Germline CDR1 and CDR2: ENHRY and SYGVKD. The CDR3 runs 18 residues. Sequencing input: peripheral blood. The rearrangement links TRBV10-3 to TRBJ2-1; 7 nucleotides match TRBD2. The sequence was collected from a woman in her 70s with acute or convalescent COVID-19. This CDR3 reads CAISERGSGPSSYNEQFF. The CDR3 bases are TGTGCCATCAGTGAGAGGGGTAGCGGGCCCAGCTCCTACAATGAGCAGTTCTTC.